This T cell receptor beta chain was captured in a study of blood T cells in healthy people across ages. The V and J ends lost 2 bases and 1 base, in that order; junction bases with no gene match: 3. The CDR3 is made up of 16 amino acids. A second PCR, run for about 6 to 12 cycles, used a sample-barcoded 5' primer plus a J-beta primer mix. TCRdb reprocessed the 5' RACE reads via MiXCR and lists one record per CDR3 protein. This table holds approximately 850,000 distinct CDR3 sequences, under 45% found once. The clonotype was recovered from a man aged 60 to 75 in good health. Sequenced input: blood. The chain employs TRBV12-3 or TRBV12-4 and TRBJ2-5; 11 bases map to TRBD2. The CDR3 DNA sequence: TGTGCCAGCAGTTTAATGACTAGCGGGGCCCAAGAGACCCAGTACTTC. It translates to CASSLMTSGAQETQYF.